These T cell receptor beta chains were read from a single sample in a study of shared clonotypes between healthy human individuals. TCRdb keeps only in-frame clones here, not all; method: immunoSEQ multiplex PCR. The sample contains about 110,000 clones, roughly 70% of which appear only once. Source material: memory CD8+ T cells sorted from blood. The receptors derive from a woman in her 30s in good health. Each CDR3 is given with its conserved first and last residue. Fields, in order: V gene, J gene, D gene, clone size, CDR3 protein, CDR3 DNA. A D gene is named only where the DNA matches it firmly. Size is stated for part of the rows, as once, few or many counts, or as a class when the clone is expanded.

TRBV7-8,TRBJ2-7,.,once,CTSSPLRGWEAGEQYF,TGTACCAGCAGCCCCCTAAGGGGGTGGGAGGCTGGGGAGCAGTACTTC
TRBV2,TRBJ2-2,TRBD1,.,CASSDGTGGTGELFF,TGTGCCAGCAGTGACGGGACAGGAGGCACCGGGGAGCTGTTTTTT
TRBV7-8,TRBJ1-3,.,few,CASSLFRGGAGNTIYF,TGTGCCAGCAGCTTATTCAGGGGAGGGGCTGGAAACACCATATATTTT
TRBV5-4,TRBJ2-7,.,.,CASSSRTHSYEQYF,TGTGCCAGCAGCTCCCGGACTCACTCCTACGAGCAGTACTTC
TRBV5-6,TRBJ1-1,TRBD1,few,CASSLTGAEAFF,TGTGCCAGCAGCCTAACAGGGGCCGAAGCTTTCTTT
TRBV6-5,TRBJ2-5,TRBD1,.,CASSSTGWGETQYF,TGTGCCAGCAGCTCGACAGGGTGGGGGGAGACCCAGTACTTC
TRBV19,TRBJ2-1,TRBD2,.,CASSIWRETPHNEQFF,TGTGCCAGTAGTATCTGGCGGGAGACCCCCCACAATGAGCAGTTCTTC
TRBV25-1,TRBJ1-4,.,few,CASSRRGSEKLFF,TGTGCCAGCAGTAGGAGAGGTAGTGAAAAACTGTTTTTT
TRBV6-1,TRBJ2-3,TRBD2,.,CASSGLAGADTQYF,TGTGCCAGCAGTGGACTAGCGGGAGCAGATACGCAGTATTTT
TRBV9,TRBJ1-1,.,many,CASSVAWGSTEAFF,TGTGCCAGCAGCGTAGCGTGGGGATCCACTGAAGCTTTCTTT
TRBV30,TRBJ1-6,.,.,CAWSALNADNSPLHF,TGTGCCTGGAGTGCCTTAAACGCTGACAATTCACCCCTCCACTTT
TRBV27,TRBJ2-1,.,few,CASSLTGGYDNEQFF,TGTGCCAGCAGCCTTACGGGGGGCTATGACAATGAGCAGTTCTTC
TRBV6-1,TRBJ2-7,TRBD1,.,CASSDLTGGPYEQYF,TGTGCCAGCAGTGATCTGACAGGGGGCCCTTACGAGCAGTACTTC
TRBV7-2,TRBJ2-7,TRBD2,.,CASSWPRGEGALSYEQYF,TGTGCCAGCAGCTGGCCCCGGGGGGAGGGAGCGCTTTCCTACGAGCAGTACTTC
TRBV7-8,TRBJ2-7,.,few,CASSSRTRPYEQYF,TGTGCCAGCAGCTCCCGGACACGGCCCTACGAGCAGTACTTC
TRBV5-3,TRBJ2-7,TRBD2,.,CATTGTSDKSSYEQYF,TGTGCCACAACCGGGACTAGCGACAAGAGCTCCTACGAGCAGTACTTC
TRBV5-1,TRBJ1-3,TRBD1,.,CASSLARGPTGNTIYF,TGCGCCAGCAGCTTGGCAAGGGGGCCCACTGGAAACACCATATATTTT
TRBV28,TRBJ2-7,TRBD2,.,CASSPLAGVDEQYF,TGTGCCAGCAGTCCTCTAGCGGGCGTCGACGAGCAGTACTTC
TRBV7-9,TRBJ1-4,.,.,CASSPGPQEKLFF,TGTGCCAGCAGCCCCGGCCCCCAAGAAAAACTGTTTTTT
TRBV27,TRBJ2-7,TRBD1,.,CASTSRPPGQGLYEQYF,TGTGCCAGCACCTCTAGGCCGCCGGGACAGGGGCTCTACGAGCAGTACTTC
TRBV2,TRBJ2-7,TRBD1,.,CASRDRGGYEQYF,TGTGCCAGCCGGGACAGGGGAGGCTACGAGCAGTACTTC
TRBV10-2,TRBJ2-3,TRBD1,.,CASSGPPTGGLGDTQYF,TGCGCCAGCAGTGGACCCCCGACAGGGGGCCTTGGAGATACGCAGTATTTT
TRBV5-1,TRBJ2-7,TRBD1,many,CASSITTGGYEQYF,TGCGCCAGCAGCATCACGACAGGGGGCTACGAGCAGTACTTC
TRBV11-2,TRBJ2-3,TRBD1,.,CASSLRTGGFEADTQYF,TGTGCCAGCAGCTTGAGAACAGGGGGTTTTGAGGCAGATACGCAGTATTTT
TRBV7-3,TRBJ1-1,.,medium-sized,CASSASTENTEAFF,TGTGCCAGCAGCGCCTCGACAGAGAACACTGAAGCTTTCTTT
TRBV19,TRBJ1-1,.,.,CASSIGVGLMNTEAFF,TGTGCCAGTAGTATCGGGGTCGGGCTCATGAACACTGAAGCTTTCTTT
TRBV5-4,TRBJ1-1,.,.,CASNLGGGADTEAFF,TGTGCCAGCAATCTAGGGGGGGGCGCGGACACTGAAGCTTTCTTT
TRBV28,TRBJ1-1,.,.,CASSTWYRNTEAFF,TGTGCCAGCAGTACGTGGTACAGGAACACTGAAGCTTTCTTT
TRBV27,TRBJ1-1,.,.,CASSPRGGAGVTEAFF,TGTGCCAGCAGCCCTCGGGGAGGGGCGGGGGTCACTGAAGCTTTCTTT
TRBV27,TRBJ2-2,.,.,CASSPPDSPTGELFF,TGTGCCAGCAGCCCGCCTGACAGCCCCACCGGGGAGCTGTTTTTT
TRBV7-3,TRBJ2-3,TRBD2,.,CASSSNAPGLAGGPLDTQYF,TGTGCCAGCAGCTCGAATGCCCCGGGACTAGCGGGAGGGCCGTTGGATACGCAGTATTTT
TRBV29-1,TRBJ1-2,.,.,CSAESTGSNYGYTF,TGCAGCGCTGAGTCGACAGGATCTAACTATGGCTACACCTTC
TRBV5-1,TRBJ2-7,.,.,CASSLSGHEQYF,TGCGCCAGCAGCTTGTCGGGGCACGAGCAGTACTTC
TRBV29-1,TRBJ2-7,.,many,CSALGWSYEQYF,TGCAGCGCTTTGGGTTGGTCCTACGAGCAGTACTTC
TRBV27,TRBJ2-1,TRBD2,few,CAIRTGTSGFDEQFF,TGTGCCATCAGAACCGGGACTAGTGGATTTGATGAGCAGTTCTTC
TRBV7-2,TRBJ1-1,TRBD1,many,CASSGRGLLNTEAFF,TGTGCCAGCAGCGGCAGGGGGCTGCTTAACACTGAAGCTTTCTTT
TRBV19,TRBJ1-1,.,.,CASRSDRMNTEAFF,TGTGCCAGTAGATCGGACAGAATGAACACTGAAGCTTTCTTT
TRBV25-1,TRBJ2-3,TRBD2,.,CASSLTSGITDTQYF,TGTGCCAGCAGTTTGACTAGCGGGATCACAGATACGCAGTATTTT
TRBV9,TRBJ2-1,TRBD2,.,CASSATGTSGLGEQFF,TGTGCCAGCAGCGCGACCGGGACTAGTGGTCTGGGTGAGCAGTTCTTC
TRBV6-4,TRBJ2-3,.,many,CASGEAGATDTQYF,TGTGCCAGCGGGGAGGCAGGGGCCACAGATACGCAGTATTTT
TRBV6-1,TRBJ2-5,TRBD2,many,CASSELAGAGGETQYF,TGTGCCAGCAGTGAACTAGCGGGAGCGGGCGGAGAGACCCAGTACTTC
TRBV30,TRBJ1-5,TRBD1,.,CAWSEEQGLNQPQHF,TGTGCCTGGAGCGAAGAACAGGGGCTTAATCAGCCCCAGCATTTT
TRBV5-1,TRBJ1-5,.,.,CASSLLGGNQPQHF,TGCGCCAGCAGCTTGTTGGGGGGGAATCAGCCCCAGCATTTT
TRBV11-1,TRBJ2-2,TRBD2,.,CASSPRTSGNTGELFF,TGTGCCAGCAGCCCCCGGACTAGCGGCAACACCGGGGAGCTGTTTTTT
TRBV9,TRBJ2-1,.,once,CASKADLYNEQFF,TGTGCCAGCAAAGCCGATCTATACAATGAGCAGTTCTTC
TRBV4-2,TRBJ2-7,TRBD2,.,CASSLGLAGDLYEQYF,TGTGCCAGCAGCTTGGGACTAGCGGGTGATCTCTACGAGCAGTACTTC
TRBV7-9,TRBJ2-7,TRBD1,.,CASSLLPGQGATYEQYF,TGTGCCAGCAGCTTATTGCCGGGACAGGGGGCTACCTACGAGCAGTACTTC
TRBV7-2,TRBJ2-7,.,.,CASSLLTYLTYEQYF,TGTGCCAGCAGCTTATTGACATATTTAACCTACGAGCAGTACTTC
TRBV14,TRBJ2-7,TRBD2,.,CASSQDWTSSHEQYF,TGTGCCAGCAGCCAAGACTGGACTAGCAGCCACGAGCAGTACTTC
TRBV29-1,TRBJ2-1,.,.,CSVGRTFGSYNEQFF,TGCAGCGTTGGACGGACGTTCGGGTCCTACAATGAGCAGTTCTTC
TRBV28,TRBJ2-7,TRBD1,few,CASSLQGVYEQYF,TGTGCCAGCAGTTTACAGGGGGTTTACGAGCAGTACTTC
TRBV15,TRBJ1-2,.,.,CATSSDSDLPGYGYTF,TGTGCCACCAGCAGCGACTCCGACCTACCTGGCTATGGCTACACCTTC
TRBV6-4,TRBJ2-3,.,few,CASSEGPAGEDTQYF,TGTGCCAGCAGTGAGGGTCCCGCCGGGGAAGATACGCAGTATTTT
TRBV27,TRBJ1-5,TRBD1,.,CASSTSGTGALYSNQPQHF,TGTGCCAGCAGTACATCCGGGACAGGGGCCTTGTATAGCAATCAGCCCCAGCATTTT
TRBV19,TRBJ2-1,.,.,CASSIENGLAEQFF,TGTGCCAGTAGTATAGAAAATGGGTTAGCTGAGCAGTTCTTC